A single sample is the source of the 5 T cell receptor beta chains below, sequenced in a study of human T cells and chemical hapten exposure. It was unfractionated whole blood from which total RNA was extracted. Each cDNA molecule in the library carried unique molecular identifiers. TCRdb re-derived calls from the reads in MiXCR, one entry per CDR3 protein. The sample has more than 100,000 distinct CDR3 sequences, over 7% seen once; the top ten hold roughly 1.3%. Source material: whole blood. These receptors all stem from a human donor in good health. Some clones in this sample may be carry-over from other donors' samples.

This chain connects TRBV4-3 to TRBJ2-1; tentatively, D is TRBD1 (5 bases). The germline V and J ends were trimmed by 0 bases and 2 bases, with 8 bases remaining between them. In germline, CDR1 is LGHNA, CDR2 YSLEER. The CDR3 is 15 amino acids. The CDR3 nucleotides read TGCGCCAGCAGCCAAGAACGGACACCCTACAATGAGCAGTTCTTC. Translating gives CASSQERTPYNEQFF.

This clonotype was counted between two and nine times. The genes are TRBV5-5 and TRBJ2-4; 9 nucleotides align to TRBD2. CDR3 length: 18 amino acids. The V and J ends lost 4 bases and 0 bases, in that order; junction bases with no gene match: 11. Germline loops: CDR1 SGHKS, CDR2 YYEKEE (reference sequence). In DNA form, the CDR3 reads TGTGCCAGCAGCCCAATGGTAGCGGGAGTCCTAGCCAAAAACATTCAGTACTTC. Protein sequence: CASSPMVAGVLAKNIQYF.

In its sample, this clonotype was seen many times. The V and J genes are TRBV5-1 and TRBJ2-5; 7 bases map to TRBD1. The CDR3 contains 16 residues. Germline CDR1 reads SGHRS; CDR2 reads YFSETQ. V lost 3 bases and J lost 5; bases outside the gene matches: 13. CDR3 nucleotides: TGCGCCAGCAGCTCTCAACAGGGGCAGGTGGGGGAGACCCAGTACTTC. Translation gives CASSSQQGQVGETQYF.

This chain joins TRBV5-1 and TRBJ2-2, with 9 positions matching TRBD1. V shed 0 bases, J shed 5 bases, and the junction held 2 bases outside the gene matches. The CDR3 runs 15 residues. Germline V lookup: CDR1 SGHRS, CDR2 YFSETQ. The CDR3 loop is CASSLGDRETGELFF. For the CDR3, the DNA is TGCGCCAGCAGCTTGGGGGACAGGGAAACCGGGGAGCTGTTTTTT.

This clonotype has at least ten counts. J is TRBJ2-1 and V is TRBV12-3 or TRBV12-4; tentatively, D is TRBD2 (6 bases). The CDR3 contains 16 residues. V was shortened by 3 bases and J by 1 base, with 13 bases between the two germline ends. CDR3: CASSFRAGGSYNEQFF. The CDR3 DNA reads TGTGCCAGCAGTTTCCGAGCAGGAGGGTCCTACAATGAGCAGTTCTTC.